The rows below give T cell receptor beta chains drawn from one sample of a study of blood T cell repertoires in COVID-19. Libraries were prepared by immunoSEQ multiplex PCR; TCRdb keeps only in-frame clonotypes and omits some of them. The data contain approximately 240,000 clones, approximately 80% of them singletons. Sequencing was done on a sample of peripheral blood. These receptors originate from a woman at least 80 years old with active or convalescent COVID-19. The CDR3 runs from the conserved cysteine through the conserved F or W. The D gene is left open where the match is weak. Only some rows state a clone size, as once, few, many or a class for expanded clones.

j_call: TRBJ1-4
d_call: .
v_call: TRBV10-3
clone_size: .
cdr3_nt: TGTGCCATCAGTGGTAGCCCCACTAATGAAAAACTGTTTTTT
cdr3_aa: CAISGSPTNEKLFF

j_call: TRBJ2-1
d_call: TRBD2
v_call: TRBV5-6
clone_size: .
cdr3_nt: TGTGCCAGCAGCTTCGATTTCGTTGGTCTAGCGGGAGTTGATGAGCAGTTCTTC
cdr3_aa: CASSFDFVGLAGVDEQFF

j_call: TRBJ2-7
d_call: TRBD2
v_call: TRBV20-1
clone_size: once
cdr3_nt: TGCAGTGCTAGTGGGGGGACTAGCGGGGATGTTTACGAGCAGTACTTC
cdr3_aa: CSASGGTSGDVYEQYF

j_call: TRBJ2-1
d_call: .
v_call: TRBV6-5
clone_size: .
cdr3_nt: TGTGCCAGCAGACCGCCAGGGGTCTCCTACAATGAGCAGTTCTTC
cdr3_aa: CASRPPGVSYNEQFF

j_call: TRBJ2-1
d_call: TRBD2
v_call: TRBV5-1
clone_size: .
cdr3_nt: TGCGCCAGCAGTTTGGGCGGGACTAGCGGGAGCGCCAATGAGCAGTTCTTC
cdr3_aa: CASSLGGTSGSANEQFF

j_call: TRBJ2-7
d_call: .
v_call: TRBV2
clone_size: .
cdr3_nt: TGTGCCAGCGGACGGGGGGCACTAGGATACGAGCAGTACTTC
cdr3_aa: CASGRGALGYEQYF

j_call: TRBJ1-2
d_call: TRBD1
v_call: TRBV19
clone_size: .
cdr3_nt: TGTGCCAGTCGAACCGGGACAGGGGTGTACGGCTACACCTTC
cdr3_aa: CASRTGTGVYGYTF

j_call: TRBJ1-4
d_call: .
v_call: TRBV19
clone_size: .
cdr3_nt: TGTGCCAGTAGTACGGGTGCAACTAATGAAAAACTGTTTTTT
cdr3_aa: CASSTGATNEKLFF

j_call: TRBJ1-3
d_call: .
v_call: TRBV6-1
clone_size: .
cdr3_nt: TGTGCCAGCAGTGTAACAGTTTCCCTAAGGGGAAACACCATATATTTT
cdr3_aa: CASSVTVSLRGNTIYF

j_call: TRBJ2-2
d_call: .
v_call: TRBV10-3
clone_size: .
cdr3_nt: TGTGCCACCCGAGACAGCGCCGACACCGGGGAGCTGTTTTTT
cdr3_aa: CATRDSADTGELFF

j_call: TRBJ1-4
d_call: .
v_call: TRBV18
clone_size: .
cdr3_nt: TGTGCCAGCTCCCGGGACACGGTCGAAAAACTGTTTTTT
cdr3_aa: CASSRDTVEKLFF

j_call: TRBJ1-4
d_call: TRBD1
v_call: TRBV25-1
clone_size: .
cdr3_nt: TGTGCCAGCAGTCACGAGGGGGCTGGTGAAAAACTGTTTTTT
cdr3_aa: CASSHEGAGEKLFF

j_call: TRBJ2-7
d_call: .
v_call: TRBV29-1
clone_size: few
cdr3_nt: TGCAGCGTTCGTGCAGGACTCTACGAGCAGTACTTC
cdr3_aa: CSVRAGLYEQYF

j_call: TRBJ1-5
d_call: .
v_call: TRBV15
clone_size: .
cdr3_nt: TGTGCCACCAGCAGCGGAGCCTTCAATCAGCCCCAGCATTTT
cdr3_aa: CATSSGAFNQPQHF

j_call: TRBJ2-1
d_call: TRBD2
v_call: TRBV10-1
clone_size: .
cdr3_nt: TGCGCCAGCAGACCCGGGGGGAGCTCCTACAATGAGCAGTTCTTC
cdr3_aa: CASRPGGSSYNEQFF

j_call: TRBJ2-7
d_call: .
v_call: TRBV5-1
clone_size: .
cdr3_nt: TGCGCCAGCAGCTTGGTTGGGGGGAGGTACGAGCAGTACTTC
cdr3_aa: CASSLVGGRYEQYF

j_call: TRBJ1-4
d_call: TRBD1
v_call: TRBV18
clone_size: .
cdr3_nt: TGTGCCAGCTCACCGCCGGGACAGGGGAGGAATGAAAAACTGTTTTTT
cdr3_aa: CASSPPGQGRNEKLFF

j_call: TRBJ2-7
d_call: .
v_call: TRBV30
clone_size: .
cdr3_nt: TGTGCCTGGAGTGTACAGGGGGGGGAGCAGTACTTC
cdr3_aa: CAWSVQGGEQYF

j_call: TRBJ1-1
d_call: TRBD1
v_call: TRBV30
clone_size: .
cdr3_nt: TGTGCCTGGAGGGCAGGGGGGCTGAACACTGAAGCTTTCTTT
cdr3_aa: CAWRAGGLNTEAFF

j_call: TRBJ1-1
d_call: .
v_call: TRBV20-1
clone_size: .
cdr3_nt: TGCAGTGCTCTAGGGGACACTGAAGCTTTCTTT
cdr3_aa: CSALGDTEAFF

j_call: TRBJ2-2
d_call: .
v_call: TRBV27
clone_size: .
cdr3_nt: TGTGCCAGCAGCCACGCGGCCGGGGGAACCGGGGAGCTGTTTTTT
cdr3_aa: CASSHAAGGTGELFF

j_call: TRBJ2-2
d_call: TRBD2
v_call: TRBV19
clone_size: few
cdr3_nt: TGTGCCAGTAGTCTAAGCGGGAGCCCTTCCGGGGAGCTGTTTTTT
cdr3_aa: CASSLSGSPSGELFF

j_call: TRBJ1-1
d_call: TRBD1
v_call: TRBV7-8
clone_size: once
cdr3_nt: TGTGCCAGCAGCGTACGGACAGGGATGAACACTGAAGCTTTCTTT
cdr3_aa: CASSVRTGMNTEAFF

j_call: TRBJ1-1
d_call: .
v_call: TRBV5-4
clone_size: once
cdr3_nt: TGTGCCAGCAGCTATCAGGGTGCTGAAGCTTTCTTT
cdr3_aa: CASSYQGAEAFF

j_call: TRBJ1-5
d_call: TRBD1
v_call: TRBV28
clone_size: .
cdr3_nt: TGTGCCAGCAGGATAGGGGGCACAGGCAATCAGCCCCAGCATTTT
cdr3_aa: CASRIGGTGNQPQHF

j_call: TRBJ1-1
d_call: .
v_call: TRBV3-1/TRBV3-2
clone_size: .
cdr3_nt: TGTGCAACCAGTCCCTCTTGGGGCCTCCAGGGAACTGAAGCTTTCTTT
cdr3_aa: CATSPSWGLQGTEAFF

j_call: TRBJ1-2
d_call: .
v_call: TRBV19
clone_size: few
cdr3_nt: TGTGCCAGTAGTATAAGGGGGTCTGGCTACACCTTC
cdr3_aa: CASSIRGSGYTF